Listed below are T cell receptor beta chains from one sample, sequenced in a study of blood T cell repertoires in COVID-19. Data came from immunoSEQ multiplex PCR; TCRdb stores just in-frame clones and leaves some out. The sample holds 110,000 or so clones, about four fifths seen once. Sequenced: peripheral blood. These receptor sequences come from a woman aged 70-85 years with acute or convalescent COVID-19. CDR3s include the opening cysteine and the closing phenylalanine or tryptophan. A D gene is named only where the DNA matches it firmly. Clone size, where shown, is once, few, many, or a class for clones that have expanded.

J: TRBJ2-7; V: TRBV29-1; D: TRBD1; size: .; DNA: TGCAGCGTTGAGCTCCGGGACAGGGACTACGAGCAGTACTTC; CDR3: CSVELRDRDYEQYF
J: TRBJ1-5; V: TRBV7-2; D: .; size: few; DNA: TGTGCCAGCAGCCCTCCATCCACGGGCAATCAGCCCCAGCATTTT; CDR3: CASSPPSTGNQPQHF
J: TRBJ1-4; V: TRBV28; D: .; size: .; DNA: TGTGCCAGCAGTTCCTCGCAGGGGCCTAATAATGAAAAACTGTTTTTT; CDR3: CASSSSQGPNNEKLFF
J: TRBJ2-3; V: TRBV28; D: .; size: .; DNA: TGTGCCAGCCCTCCGCCGGGACTCCCTGACACAGATACGCAGTATTTT; CDR3: CASPPPGLPDTDTQYF
J: TRBJ1-3; V: TRBV10-3; D: .; size: .; DNA: TGTGCCATCAGACAGGGAGGAAACACCATATATTTT; CDR3: CAIRQGGNTIYF
J: TRBJ2-3; V: TRBV11-3; D: TRBD1; size: .; DNA: TGTGCCAGCAGCCTTAGCGGGACAGGGGCACGGGATACGCAGTATTTT; CDR3: CASSLSGTGARDTQYF
J: TRBJ1-1; V: TRBV3-1/TRBV3-2; D: .; size: .; DNA: TGTGCCAGCAGCCGCCAGGGCTGGAACACTGAAGCTTTCTTT; CDR3: CASSRQGWNTEAFF
J: TRBJ2-2; V: TRBV21-1; D: .; size: .; DNA: TGTGCCAGCAACCCCCTCCGGACAGGGACGGACACCGGGGAGCTGTTTTTT; CDR3: CASNPLRTGTDTGELFF
J: TRBJ1-3; V: TRBV9; D: TRBD1; size: .; DNA: TGTGCCAGCAGCCCGGGACAGGTCGCTGGAAACACCATATATTTT; CDR3: CASSPGQVAGNTIYF
J: TRBJ1-3; V: TRBV30; D: .; size: few; DNA: TGTGCCTGGAGTGTGGCGGGGGGCTCTGGAAACACCATATATTTT; CDR3: CAWSVAGGSGNTIYF
J: TRBJ1-3; V: TRBV9; D: .; size: once; DNA: TGTGCCAGCAGCGTAGGCGGCAGCTTCTCTGGAAACACCATATATTTT; CDR3: CASSVGGSFSGNTIYF
J: TRBJ1-2; V: TRBV6-5; D: .; size: .; DNA: TGTGCCAGCAGTTATGGACAGCAGAACTATGGCTACACCTTC; CDR3: CASSYGQQNYGYTF
J: TRBJ2-7; V: TRBV29-1; D: TRBD2; size: .; DNA: TGCAGCGTTGGGTCGCTAGCGGGAGCCTACGAGCAGTACTTC; CDR3: CSVGSLAGAYEQYF
J: TRBJ2-1; V: TRBV6-6; D: TRBD2; size: once; DNA: TGTGCCAGCAGTTACGGACTAGCGGGGAACAATGAGCAGTTCTTC; CDR3: CASSYGLAGNNEQFF
J: TRBJ1-4; V: TRBV27; D: TRBD1; size: few; DNA: TGTGCCAGCAGTTCGGGACAGGTGGGCGAAAAACTGTTTTTT; CDR3: CASSSGQVGEKLFF
J: TRBJ2-7; V: TRBV28; D: TRBD2; size: .; DNA: TGTGCCAGCGTGCCCCAAGCGCGGGAGAGTTTTCGGGAGCAGTACTTC; CDR3: CASVPQARESFREQYF
J: TRBJ2-5; V: TRBV3-1/TRBV3-2; D: TRBD2; size: .; DNA: TGTGCCAGCAGCCACGGGACTAGCGGACCAGAGACCCAGTACTTC; CDR3: CASSHGTSGPETQYF